The next 11 T cell receptor beta chains were all read from a single sample in a study of PD-L1 blockade in urothelial cancer. Sequencing used immunoSEQ multiplex PCR; TCRdb keeps in-frame clones, though not all of them. The sample has under 50,000 clones; approximately 86% are singletons. Specified time point: peripheral blood 6 weeks after treatment start. Sample: PBMCs, taken around atezolizumab (anti-PD-L1) treatment. These receptors were taken from a man aged 55 to 70 with urothelial cancer.

This clone turned up a few times. This chain connects TRBV25-1 to TRBJ2-5; 7 bases map to TRBD1. This CDR3 region has 15 residues. Trimming at V came to 5 bases and at J to 5 bases, leaving 11 bases not matched to a gene. Germline V gene sequence: CDR1 MGHDK, CDR2 SYGVNS. This CDR3 reads CASSSQGFVEETQYF. Written as DNA, the CDR3 is TGTGCCAGCAGTTCACAGGGGTTCGTGGAGGAGACCCAGTACTTC.

This chain joins TRBV14 and TRBJ1-6; D is uncertain. Germline V gene data show CDR1 as SGHDN and CDR2 as FVKESK. V was shortened by 0 bases and J by 8 bases, with 11 bases between the two germline ends. CDR3 length: 15 residues. CDR3 in amino acids: CASSQDPLGDSPLHF. Written as DNA, the CDR3 is TGTGCCAGCAGCCAAGACCCCCTCGGTGATTCACCCCTCCACTTT.

The chain links TRBV7-2 to TRBJ2-3; D possibly corresponds to TRBD2 (6 bases). CDR1 is SGHTA and CDR2 is FQGNSA in the germline V gene. The CDR3 runs 15 residues. Trimming cost V 3 bases and J 2 bases, with 12 bases left between them. CDR3 in DNA: TGTGCCAGCAGCTTCCGGGACTCACACACAGATACGCAGTATTTT. This gives the protein CASSFRDSHTDTQYF.

V usage is TRBV14 and J usage is TRBJ1-1; 8 nucleotides agree with TRBD1. The CDR3 covers 16 residues. V lost 1 base and J lost 11; bases outside the gene matches: 15. The germline V gene has CDR1 SGHDN and CDR2 FVKESK. The CDR3 coding sequence is TGTGCCAGCAGCCAAGCGGTTGGGACAGGCGGAAGGACGGCTTTCTTT. It translates to CASSQAVGTGGRTAFF.

By proportion, this clone is medium-sized. The rearrangement links TRBV20-1 to TRBJ1-1; D possibly corresponds to TRBD1 (6 bases). V was clipped by 5 bases and J by 8 bases, with 12 bases between them. Germline CDR1 and CDR2: DFQATT and SNEGSKA (reference sequence). The CDR3 extends over 11 amino acids. CDR3 residues: CSAGTGGEAFF. For the CDR3, the DNA is TGCAGTGCTGGCACGGGGGGCGAAGCTTTCTTT.

V and J are TRBV6-5 and TRBJ2-7, with 8 bases lining up with TRBD1. The length of the CDR3 is 15 residues. CDR1 is MNHEY, CDR2 SVGAGI, per germline. V was clipped by 6 bases and J by 4 bases; unmatched bases: 11. CDR3 bases: TGTGCCAGCAGGTTTTATGGCAGGGGGCGGTACGAGCAGTACTTC. It is translated as CASRFYGRGRYEQYF.

The CDR3 sequence: CATSSSYGQIKNIQYF. CDR3 in DNA: TGTGCCACCAGCAGCAGTTACGGACAGATCAAAAACATTCAGTACTTC. This chain links TRBV15 with TRBJ2-4; D possibly corresponds to TRBD1 (6 bases). Germline V lookup: CDR1 LNHNV, CDR2 YYDKDF (reference sequence). The CDR3 sequence is 16 residues long. With 3 bases removed from V and 3 bases from J, the gap between germline ends came to 15 bases.

V usage is TRBV7-9 and J usage is TRBJ2-2; TRBD2 matches at 11 bases. V was clipped by 5 bases and J by 6 bases; unmatched bases: 14. CDR3 length: 18 residues. CDR1 is SEHNR, CDR2 FQNEAQ, per germline (reference sequence). CDR3 sequence reads: CASSPPSGRFWRAGELFF. CDR3 sequence (DNA): TGTGCCAGCAGCCCTCCTAGCGGGAGGTTCTGGCGCGCCGGGGAGCTGTTTTTT.

The chain couples TRBV6-1 to TRBJ2-1; 8 bases line up with TRBD2. CDR3 length: 15 amino acids. Germline assignment: CDR1 MNHNS and CDR2 SASEGT. With 6 bases clipped from V and 7 bases from J, the junction kept 11 bases outside the gene matches. The CDR3 region has the DNA TGTGCCAGCAGCACTAGCGGCTCCCTCGGGAATGAGCAGTTCTTC. This gives the protein CASSTSGSLGNEQFF.

This chain connects TRBV2 to TRBJ2-5; tentative D call: TRBD2 (6 bases). Germline values: CDR1 SNHLY, CDR2 FYNNEI. The CDR3 extends over 11 amino acids. Deletions cut 11 bases from V and 5 bases from J, with 12 bases between. The CDR3 bases are TGTGCCTCTAGGAGGGAGGAGACCCAGTACTTC. Its protein is CASRREETQYF.

The genes are TRBV6-6 and TRBJ2-1; D gene unclear. V shed 3 bases and J shed 3 bases, with 9 bases lying between them. Germline V CDR1 and CDR2: MNHNY, SVGAGI (reference sequence). The CDR3 totals 14 residues. The DNA of the CDR3 is TGTGCCAGCAGTTATGACCGGAGCTACAATGAGCAGTTCTTC. It translates to CASSYDRSYNEQFF.